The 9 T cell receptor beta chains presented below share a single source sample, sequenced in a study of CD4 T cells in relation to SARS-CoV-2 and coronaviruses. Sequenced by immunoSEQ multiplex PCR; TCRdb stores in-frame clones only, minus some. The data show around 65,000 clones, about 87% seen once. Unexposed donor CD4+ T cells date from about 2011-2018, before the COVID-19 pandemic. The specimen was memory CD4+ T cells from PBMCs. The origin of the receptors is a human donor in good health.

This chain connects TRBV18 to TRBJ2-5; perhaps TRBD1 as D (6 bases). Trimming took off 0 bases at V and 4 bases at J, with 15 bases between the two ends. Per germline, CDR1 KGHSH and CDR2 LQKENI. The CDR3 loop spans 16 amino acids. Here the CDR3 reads CASSPPTTPRGETQYF. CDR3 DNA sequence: TGTGCCAGCTCACCACCGACGACACCCAGGGGAGAGACCCAGTACTTC.

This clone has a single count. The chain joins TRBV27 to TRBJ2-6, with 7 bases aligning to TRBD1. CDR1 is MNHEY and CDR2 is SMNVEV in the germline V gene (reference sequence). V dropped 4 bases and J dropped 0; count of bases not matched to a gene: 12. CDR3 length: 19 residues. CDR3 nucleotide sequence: TGTGCCAGCAGTTCTACCGGGACAGACTCTCTCTCTGGGGCCAACGTCCTGACTTTC. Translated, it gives CASSSTGTDSLSGANVLTF.

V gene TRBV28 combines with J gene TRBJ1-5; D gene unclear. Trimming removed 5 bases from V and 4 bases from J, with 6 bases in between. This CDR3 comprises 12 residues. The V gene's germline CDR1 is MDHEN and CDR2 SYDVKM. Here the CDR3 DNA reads TGTGCCAGCAGTCCGCTAAATCAGCCCCAGCATTTT. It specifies CASSPLNQPQHF. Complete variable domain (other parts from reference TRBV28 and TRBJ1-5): DVKVTQSSRYLVKRTGEKVFLECVQDMDHENMFWYRQDPGLGLRLIYFSYDVKMKEKGDIPEGYSVSREKKERFSLILESASTNQTSMYLCASSPLNQPQHFGDGTRLSIL.

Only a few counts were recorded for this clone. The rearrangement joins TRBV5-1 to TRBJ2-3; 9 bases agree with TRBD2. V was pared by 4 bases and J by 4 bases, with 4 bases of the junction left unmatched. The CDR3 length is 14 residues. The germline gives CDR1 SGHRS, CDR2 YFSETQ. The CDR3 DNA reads TGCGCCAGCAGCCCCGCGGGGGGGGCAGATACGCAGTATTTT. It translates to CASSPAGGADTQYF.

The CDR3 sequence: CASSARTGRTDTQYF. In DNA, the CDR3 is TGTGCCAGCAGTGCTAGGACAGGGCGCACAGATACGCAGTATTTT. This sequence joins TRBV27 and TRBJ2-3; 8 nucleotides align to TRBD1. Losses at the gene ends were 5 bases for V and 1 base for J; bases not matched to a gene: 5. The germline V gene encodes CDR1 MNHEY and CDR2 SMNVEV (reference sequence). The length of the CDR3 is 15 residues.

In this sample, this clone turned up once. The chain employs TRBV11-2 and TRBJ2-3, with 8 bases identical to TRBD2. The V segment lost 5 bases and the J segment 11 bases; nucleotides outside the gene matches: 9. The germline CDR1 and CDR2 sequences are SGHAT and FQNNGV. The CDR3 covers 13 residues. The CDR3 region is CASSGRGATRQYF. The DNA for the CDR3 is TGTGCCAGCAGCGGGCGGGGGGCCACCCGGCAGTATTTT.

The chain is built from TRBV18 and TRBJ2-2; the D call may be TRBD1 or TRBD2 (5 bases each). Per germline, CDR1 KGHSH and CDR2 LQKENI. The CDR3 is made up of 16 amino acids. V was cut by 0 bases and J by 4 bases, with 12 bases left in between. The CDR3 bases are TGTGCCAGCTCACCACCGACAGCTCGGGGCACCGGGGAGCTGTTTTTT. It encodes CASSPPTARGTGELFF. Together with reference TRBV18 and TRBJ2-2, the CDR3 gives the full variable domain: NAGVMQNPRHLVRRRGQEARLRCSPMKGHSHVYWYRQLPEEGLKFMVYLQKENIIDESGMPKERFSAEFPKEGPSILRIQQVVRGDSAAYFCASSPPTARGTGELFFGEGSRLTVL.

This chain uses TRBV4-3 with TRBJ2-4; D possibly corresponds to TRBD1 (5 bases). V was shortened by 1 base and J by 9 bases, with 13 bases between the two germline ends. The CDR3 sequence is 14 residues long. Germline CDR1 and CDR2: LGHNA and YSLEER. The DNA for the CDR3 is TGCGCCAGCAGCCAAGCAGAAGGGGCCAGCATTCAGTACTTC. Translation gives CASSQAEGASIQYF.

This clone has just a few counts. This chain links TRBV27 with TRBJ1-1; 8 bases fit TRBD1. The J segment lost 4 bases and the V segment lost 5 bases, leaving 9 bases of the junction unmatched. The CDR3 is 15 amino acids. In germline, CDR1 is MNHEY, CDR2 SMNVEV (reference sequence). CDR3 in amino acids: CASSHPQGAGTEAFF. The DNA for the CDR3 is TGTGCCAGCAGTCACCCTCAGGGGGCGGGCACTGAAGCTTTCTTT.